This T cell receptor beta chain stems from a study of T cells in Graves' hyperthyroidism and ophthalmopathy (dated by TCRdb to between 2017 and 2020). A note on the overall study: Peripheral blood samples were taken at the time of initial diagnosis, prior to any treatment. The study also compared thyroid tissue and blood T-cell repertoires from several Graves' hyperthyroidism patients. Following sampling, methimazole starting at 30 mg daily was given to hyperthyroidism patients, and high-dose intravenous methylprednisolone was given to ophthalmopathy patients. The roughly 100 discovery patients were randomly divided into training and test sets at a 7:3 ratio. TCR V-J signatures able to tell the groups apart were searched for in a discovery cohort of more than 90 patients, of whom about 40 had Graves' ophthalmopathy and about 60 had stable Graves' hyperthyroidism. Prospective prediction of ophthalmopathy was tested in an independent validation cohort of 18 to 20 hyperthyroidism patients and some 17 patients who later progressed to ophthalmopathy. The paper describes TCR Vbeta CDR3 sequencing of around 130 peripheral blood samples, made up of roughly 40 ophthalmopathy patients, over 70 hyperthyroidism patients and about 17 progressor patients.

The hyperthyroidism patients were between 18 and 65 years old and newly diagnosed, with a disease duration of less than 2 months. The study excluded patients with uncontrolled infections, other autoimmune diseases, pregnancy or lactation. Diagnoses were based on clinical symptoms, serum thyroxine and TRAb, thyroid ultrasound and orbital computed tomography. Blood from progressor patients was drawn when they were first diagnosed with hyperthyroidism, before any ophthalmopathy symptoms appeared. PBMCs were isolated from approximately 10 ml of fresh peripheral blood by Ficoll-Paque density gradient centrifugation. Progressor patients were defined as those initially diagnosed with Graves' hyperthyroidism in whom ophthalmopathy developed during follow-up. Trizol reagent was used to extract total RNA, and RNA quality was then checked on an Agilent 2100 Bioanalyzer. A remark on this clonotype: Its antigen is unknown. No clone much larger than this one lies a single base away; base qualities are absent.

Germline trimming: 6 bases from V, 5 bases from J; junction bases outside gene matches: 11. CDR1 SGHAT and CDR2 FQNNGV are derived from the germline V gene. The CDR3, cysteine through phenylalanine, is 15 amino acids long. Left in the record is the CDR3 DNA by itself, 45 bases read in frame from the first base. The TCR beta CDR3 regions were amplified from the RNA transcripts. The TCR CDR3 was subjected to a first round of RT-PCR using the HTBI primer set and the Qiagen OneStep RT-PCR kit. Libraries were constructed in a second round of multiplex PCR, after which size selection and purification were performed. Paired-end sequencing of the libraries was performed with 100 bp reads on an Illumina HiSeq2000. Turning to the authors' computational methods: SOAPnuke was used to process the raw data, removing reads that contained adapters or uncalled bases, had a mean Phred below 15, or lacked an exact match to the constant primer or identifier. COPE v1.2.5 was used to merge the high-quality paired reads, and each unique nucleotide sequence was defined as a clonotype. MiTCR v1.1 was used to align the clonotypes against IMGT TRBV, TRBD and TRBJ reference segments. The analysis included only V-J combinations with a frequency above 0.0001, which together covered approximately 99% of the repertoires. The TCS score was defined as the ratio of F50 (clonal expansion) to E x V (chaos), calculated using BLOSUM62-based TCRdist between CDR3 peptides within each V-J. Welch's t-statistics and random forest reduced 500 to 550 V-J features to roughly 13, which were used in a naive Bayes classifier (R e1071). In-frame beta chains were kept once TCRdb had trimmed the public reads at Q25 with fastp and called clones with MiXCR. Every distinct CDR3 protein forms one entry, paired with its most common genes and DNA. V and J calls and clone size were set by TCRdb, not the authors. Within this sample are some 250,000 distinct CDR3 sequences, with roughly 15% of them counted one time only. In total, the top ten clones hold about 33% of the sample.

Summary of the overall study and its limitations: In validation, the model predicted progression to ophthalmopathy a median of roughly 6.5 months before onset, with approximately 71% sensitivity and roughly 79% specificity. Blood samples also contained most of the expanded thyroid clonotypes (frequency above 0.001), which suggests that blood repertoires may reflect thyroid immune responses. A model built on a 13 V-J signature distinguished ophthalmopathy from stable hyperthyroidism, reaching around 90% sensitivity and under 84% specificity in cross-validation and 80%/75% in testing. No statistical method was used to set the sample size in advance, and investigators knew the group allocation.

Sequenced sample: blood. This clonotype was sampled from a woman aged 45-65 years with Graves' hyperthyroidism that later progressed to Graves' ophthalmopathy. The chain is encoded by TRBV11-2 joined to TRBJ2-7; TRBD1 fits 9 bases in the junction. The CDR3 reads CASRDGGTGIDEQYF. The bases read TGTGCCAGCAGGGATGGGGGGACAGGGATCGACGAGCAGTACTTC. Extended through the reference TRBV11-2 and TRBJ2-7 proteins, this CDR3 yields the full variable domain: EAGVAQSPRYKIIEKRQSVAFWCNPISGHATLYWYQQILGQGPKLLIQFQNNGVVDDSQLPKDRFSAERLKGVDSTLKIQPAKLEDSAVYLCASRDGGTGIDEQYFGPGTRLTVT.